This T cell receptor (beta chain) was profiled in a study of cytomegalovirus exposure and HLA in healthy donors (TCRdb year 2017). A note on the overall study: An earlier analysis of about 530 of the donors reported about 260 Gb of sequence data and 95 million to 130 million unique TCR beta sequences obtained from around 180 million T cells. The later analysis used no new phenotypic data to find candidate immune exposures, relying instead on TCR beta sequences and their occurrence across donors. Among approximately 370 genotyped donors of the cohort, an average of approximately 220,000 unique TCR beta nucleotide sequences was sequenced per donor, of which roughly 17% were non-productive. Every discovery cohort repertoire had been produced on one sequencing platform. To predict cytomegalovirus infection status, the study combined high-throughput TCR immunosequencing, statistical association of individual TCRs with disease status, and machine learning. Donor age, sex, ethnicity and CMV serostatus were collected together with the repertoire data. The study aimed to test whether cataloging public T cell receptors could reveal signatures of past pathogen exposure. Class I and class II HLA loci were covered by the typing at four-digit resolution. To decide whether each TCR beta V gene segment behaved as functional or pseudogenic, an earlier analysis of approximately 620 of the donors relied on high-throughput TCR beta sequencing. An early release covering more than 500 HLA-typed donors comprised about 300 gigabases of sequencing data and roughly 85 million unique TCR sequences. Besides the first cohort of roughly 660 subjects, a separate validation cohort made up of roughly 120 different subjects was used. The T cell repertoires of some 670 subjects were profiled by immunosequencing and related to cytomegalovirus serostatus. A later genetic analysis took genome-wide SNP genotypes for about 55% of the roughly 700 donors and used that subset as a discovery cohort. Because of strong linkage in the cohort, roughly 5 DR-DQ haplotypes were treated as single units for association and clustering. Among the roughly 400 genotyped donors, around 81% belonged to the genetic ancestry cluster associated with self-reported Caucasian donors. The number of donors typed differed by locus, with 629-630 for A, B, C, DRB1 and DQB1, approximately 500 for DQA1, about 610 for DPA1, and roughly 450 for DPB1. A later analysis re-examined previously published TCR beta repertoires from 610 or so donors and added high-resolution HLA genotyping to investigate patterns of TCR occurrence.

Receptors were amplified or captured by the immunoSEQ multiplex PCR assay. A mixture of 60 forward primers for TCR Vbeta segments and 13 reverse primers for TCR Jbeta segments was used in the multiplex PCR. The CDR3 region of rearranged TCR beta genes was amplified from genomic DNA by a multiplex PCR assay. The Illumina HiSeq System was used to sequence the amplified TCR beta libraries as 87-base-pair reads. In the source study's methods: A later analysis counted tens of millions of unique TCR beta chains across the 670 or so repertoires, and some 11 million of these chains were shared by at least two donors. To remove PCR and sequencing errors, raw reads were error-corrected and collapsed into unique sequences using a nearest-neighbor algorithm that merged closely related sequences. To assign V, D and J gene segments, CDR3 sequences were aligned to IMGT reference sequences. Each retained sequence needed at least a six-nucleotide match to both a V gene segment and a J gene segment. A rearrangement counted as productive if the CDR3 had no stop codons and remained in frame with V and J, and every other rearrangement counted as non-productive. CDR3 was defined according to IMGT convention as the region running from the second conserved V-encoded cysteine to the conserved J-encoded phenylalanine. The earlier analysis of about 620 of the donors excluded sequences that lacked an unambiguous match to a single V gene segment. An earlier analysis of fewer than 750 of the donors classified V segments as functional when productive rearrangements were above 56.7% and as segregating when the standard deviation between donors was above 5%. To diagnose cytomegalovirus status from the catalog of TCR beta chain sequences, a statistical classification framework was built. In a later analysis, TCR nucleotide sequences were compared against IMGT/GENE-DB human TR gene sequences so that V and J genes could be assigned. In a later analysis, CDR3 sequences and most-parsimonious VDJ recombination scenarios were assigned using the TCRdist pipeline. In a later analysis, each TCR beta chain was defined by its CDR3 amino acid sequence together with its V-gene family, and reads lacking a unique V-gene family were excluded. To address suspected cross-contamination and a sequencing artifact, a later analysis removed 592 highly shared, low-generation-probability nucleotide sequences. For each public chain, a later analysis derived a clonal expansion index from normalized ranks of inferred template counts within each repertoire. In a later analysis, generation probabilities were computed with a VDJ recombination model fitted to out-of-frame rearrangements, and the resulting probabilities were checked against IGoR. Hypergeometric tests were used in a later analysis to score TCR-TCR, TCR-HLA and TCR-CMV co-occurrence, with a repertoire-size bias correction applied to the TCR pairs. In a later analysis, false discovery rates were estimated by permuting HLA or CMV assignments 20 times. A later analysis grouped co-occurring TCRs with DBSCAN, adding TCRdist sequence similarity when clustering within HLA-allele-positive subsets. For co-occurrence clustering, repertoires with fewer than 30,000 or more than 120,000 public chains were excluded, along with roughly five repertoires with anomalous nucleotide sharing. This is the immuneACCESS table as TCRdb keeps it, with only in-frame sequences that have V and J called. A part of the clones is gone; compared with another copy, unresolved V genes explain less than half, and the rest is unexplained. V, J and clone size are taken as reported in that table, and D and trimming were inferred from the DNA itself. The sample records 150,000 to 200,000 clones, about 81% of which are singletons. The ten largest clones capture approximately 2% of the sample.

About this clone itself: The target of this receptor is not known. No per-base quality is available; no much larger clone lies one base away.

In total, 666 healthy bone marrow donors made up the cohort. At the time of sampling, every cohort member was nominally healthy, though immune exposures that went unrecorded were likely present. The donor was CMV seronegative and was included in the group of several hundred seronegative cohort members. Every donor gave a peripheral blood sample, and the peripheral blood mononuclear cells from that sample were used for TCR beta sequencing. Genomic DNA was extracted from the blood cell samples with the Qiagen DNeasy Blood Extraction Kit. V is clipped by 3 bases and J by 5 bases, and the sequence between their germline boundaries is 7 bases long. The CDR3 numbers 12 residues from cysteine through phenylalanine. Only the CDR3 DNA is retained, 36 bases long and in frame from the first base. As encoded in the germline V gene, CDR1 is MNHNS while CDR2 is SASEGT. General conclusions and limits of the study: In a later analysis, 16,951 TCR beta sequences were associated with specific HLA alleles at a false discovery rate of 0.05. Because counts were too low, roughly 17 rarely observed V segments, including chromosome 9 orphons, were left out of the earlier analysis of some 640 of the donors. In a later genetic analysis, fewer N-insertions in productive TCRs were reported among donors in an Asian-associated ancestry cluster than the 666-donor mean. Because HLA typing was unavailable for some donors at each locus, only the typed subset was used in association tests. Correlated functional status among segregating V segments might reflect linkage disequilibrium, but an unknown experimental factor could not be ruled out. A further reported finding was that TCR beta sequences accurately predicted the HLA-A and HLA-B alleles for most subjects in the first cohort. Strong co-occurrence of HLA alleles, especially DR and DQ, made assigning TCR associations to individual alleles difficult. The study gave a list of 150 to 200 TCR beta chains associated with cytomegalovirus. A later analysis found that TCR association rates varied across HLA loci, with DRB1 alleles showing the most associated TCRs and HLA-C alleles the fewest. Only TCR beta chains were sequenced in this cohort, and the absence of alpha or paired-chain data limited detectable features. In vitro tests confirmed that a few of the cytomegalovirus-associated TCR beta chains recognize cytomegalovirus antigens. A later analysis reported that several top co-occurrence clusters appeared linked to parvovirus B19, influenza, CMV and Epstein-Barr virus. A cluster of highly shared sequence variants was judged likely to represent a technical artifact of the sequencing pipeline. In an earlier analysis of a few hundred of the donors, most TCR beta V segments were observed in productive rearrangements about 90% or about 30% of the time, broadly matching IMGT annotations. In a later genetic analysis, a missense DCLRE1C variant was associated with V-gene and J-gene trimming of TCR beta chains, and the association was replicated in an independent cohort. For the cohort, immune exposure information was limited to CMV serostatus. Across donors, most TCR sequences were observed very rarely, whereas some public TCRs were present in many individuals. Sequencing depth was assumed to be roughly uniform across donors in the presence/absence analyses, though that assumption may not hold. It was suggested by the authors that the approach could potentially be generalized to other disease states and immunological phenotypes. In both the original and validation cohorts, the classifier was reported to diagnose cytomegalovirus status with high specificity and sensitivity. A later analysis found that most CMV-associated TCR beta chains appeared HLA-restricted, with HLA associations seemingly driven largely by CMV exposure. The 87-base-pair reads could not distinguish some IMGT-functional V segments, including TRBV6-2 and TRBV6-3, so those segments were excluded. In a later analysis, HLA-associated TCR beta chains showed more clonal expansion and lower generation probabilities than non-associated chains that were equally common.

Sequenced sample: PBMCs. The chain joins TRBV6-1 to TRBJ1-2, with no confidently assigned D gene. The TCR comes from a woman aged 18-30 years in good health and CMV-seronegative. The bases read TGTGCCAGCAGTGATGAGGGTTATGGCTACACCTTC. This sequence encodes CASSDEGYGYTF.